This entry concerns a single TCR beta chain. Its specificity is not known. The record originates from a study of shared clonotypes between healthy human individuals. Whole-study context: Per donor, CD8 memory used one plate, CD8 naive used two, CD4 memory used three and CD4 naive used three.

Several immunoSEQ 96-well plates shared each subset's DNA, each plate a replicate. This table comes from immunoSEQ multiplex PCR, and its TCRdb copy is limited to in-frame clones, with some not included. The top ten hold 0.89% of the sample, which has over 950,000 clones, 60% to 80% seen once. V was cut by 4 bases and J by 0 bases, with 8 bases left in between. Germline values: CDR1 SGHRS, CDR2 YFSETQ. This CDR3 is 14 amino acids long. Study-level results: For naive CD4 cells, roughly 5% of clonotypes were shared across a handful of donors.

Each sample came from a Caucasian adult donor living in Nashville, Tennessee. Source material: memory CD4+ T cells from PBMCs. Subset reported: CD45RA-negative fraction. The TCR originated in a young man in good health. Some clones in this sample may be carry-over from other donors' samples. This chain links TRBV5-1 with TRBJ2-1, with D perhaps being TRBD1 or TRBD2 (5 bases each). This chain's CDR3 is CASSVGDSYNEQFF. CDR3 nucleotides: TGCGCCAGCAGCGTGGGGGACTCCTACAATGAGCAGTTCTTC. Combining the CDR3 with reference TRBV5-1 and TRBJ2-1 gives the whole variable domain KAGVTQTPRYLIKTRGQQVTLSCSPISGHRSVSWYQQTPGQGLQFLFEYFSETQRNKGNFPGRFSGRQFSNSRSEMNVSTLELGDSALYLCASSVGDSYNEQFFGPGTRLTVL.